This T cell receptor (beta chain) was identified in a study of cytomegalovirus exposure and HLA in healthy donors. The wider study: Unique TCR beta sequences numbering 120 million or so came from around 180 million T cells in an earlier analysis. Regarding the study as a whole: With DRB1 most and HLA-C fewest, TCR association rates differed between HLA loci in a later analysis. Serostatus for CMV was the only available immune exposure information.

On this clone itself: Its target is unknown.

CDR1 and CDR2 (germline): SGHTA, FQGNSA. The CDR3 has 15 residues. Trimming shortened V by 6 bases and J by 3 bases, and 17 bases separated the two germline ends. The donors, nominally healthy at sampling, likely had unrecorded immune exposures. PCR primers comprised 60 Vbeta and 13 Jbeta primers. Assay: immunoSEQ multiplex PCR; the TCRdb copy retains only in-frame clones and omits some. The profile shows around 120,000 clones, about 76% of them singletons. The chain uses TRBV7-2 and TRBJ1-2; TRBD1 is a possible D gene (6 bases). The sequence was obtained from a man aged 18 to 29 in good health and CMV-seronegative. The sample comprised PBMCs. This CDR3 reads CASSFDPTGYYGYTF. CDR3 DNA: TGTGCCAGCAGTTTCGACCCTACAGGGTACTATGGCTACACCTTC.